The T cell receptor (beta chain) under discussion was sequenced for a study of T cell changes during pregnancy in multiple sclerosis. Using immunoSEQ multiplex PCR, the repertoire was profiled, and TCRdb retains in-frame clones only, with some absent. The table has some 60,000 clones, less than 95% seen once. The CDR3 extends over 16 amino acids. Germline lookup yields CDR1 MNHEY and CDR2 SMNVEV (reference sequence). The chain is built from TRBV27 and TRBJ2-5; 13 bases line up with TRBD2. The J call may be in error: the DNA end matches TRBJ2-7 better. Sequenced here: peripheral blood, sampled in the third trimester of pregnancy. This clonotype originated in a female donor in good health, enrolled as a control in a pregnancy study. The CDR3 nucleotides are TGTGCCAGCAGGCCGGGACTAGCGGGACCGTCCTACGAGCAGTACTTC. Protein: CASRPGLAGPSYEQYF.